This is a list of T cell receptor beta chains from one sample in a study of graft-versus-host responses after intestinal transplantation. Their specific antigens are unknown. Data came from immunoSEQ multiplex PCR; TCRdb stores just in-frame clones and leaves some out. Among roughly 98,000 clones listed, over 80% were seen once. The sample in question was unstimulated CD8+ T cells sorted from spleen or lymph node cells, obtained before transplant. Every receptor here comes from a human donor who was the organ donor for an intestinal transplant. Each CDR3 is given with its conserved first and last residue. The order of the fields is V gene, J gene, clone size, D gene, CDR3 DNA, CDR3 protein. A D gene is named only where the DNA matches it firmly. Size is stated for part of the rows, as once, few or many counts, or as a class when the clone is expanded.

v_gene: TRBV19; j_gene: TRBJ1-5; abundance: NA; d_gene: TRBD1; CDR3nt: TGTGCCAGTAGTATTGGACAGGGGGCGTTCAGCAATCAGCCCCAGCATTTT; CDR3aa: CASSIGQGAFSNQPQHF
v_gene: TRBV19; j_gene: TRBJ1-5; abundance: NA; d_gene: NA; CDR3nt: TGTGCCAGTACAAGCGGTTTGCAGCCCCAGCATTTT; CDR3aa: CASTSGLQPQHF
v_gene: TRBV27; j_gene: TRBJ1-1; abundance: NA; d_gene: TRBD1; CDR3nt: TGTGCCAGCAGAACAGGACAGGTGAACACTGAAGCTTTCTTT; CDR3aa: CASRTGQVNTEAFF
v_gene: TRBV7-9; j_gene: TRBJ1-3; abundance: NA; d_gene: NA; CDR3nt: TGTGCCAGCAGCTCCGGCGGGCACGGAAACACCATATATTTT; CDR3aa: CASSSGGHGNTIYF
v_gene: TRBV2; j_gene: TRBJ2-7; abundance: NA; d_gene: NA; CDR3nt: TGTGCCAGCAGTTCGGACACATCCTACGAGCAGTACTTC; CDR3aa: CASSSDTSYEQYF
v_gene: TRBV2; j_gene: TRBJ1-1; abundance: NA; d_gene: TRBD1; CDR3nt: TGTGCCAGCAGGTGGACAGGGTCGAACACTGAAGCTTTCTTT; CDR3aa: CASRWTGSNTEAFF
v_gene: TRBV19; j_gene: TRBJ2-1; abundance: NA; d_gene: TRBD2; CDR3nt: TGTGCCAGTAGTCCACTAGCGGGGGCACTATACAATGAGCAGTTCTTC; CDR3aa: CASSPLAGALYNEQFF
v_gene: TRBV28; j_gene: TRBJ2-3; abundance: once; d_gene: NA; CDR3nt: TGTGCCAGCAGTGCATCCGGAGAAAGCACAGATACGCAGTATTTT; CDR3aa: CASSASGESTDTQYF
v_gene: TRBV28; j_gene: TRBJ2-3; abundance: NA; d_gene: NA; CDR3nt: TGTGCCAGCTCCCTGAGCAGGGTCTCAACAGATACGCAGTATTTT; CDR3aa: CASSLSRVSTDTQYF
v_gene: TRBV11-2; j_gene: TRBJ2-5; abundance: NA; d_gene: TRBD2; CDR3nt: TGTGCCAGCAGCTTAGTGCCTAGCGGGGGAGGGACCCAGTACTTC; CDR3aa: CASSLVPSGGGTQYF
v_gene: TRBV27; j_gene: TRBJ2-3; abundance: NA; d_gene: NA; CDR3nt: TGTGCCAGCAGTTCCGGGGTCGCGGATACGCAGTATTTT; CDR3aa: CASSSGVADTQYF
v_gene: TRBV11-2; j_gene: TRBJ2-3; abundance: NA; d_gene: TRBD1; CDR3nt: TGTGCCAGCAGCTTCCTGACAGGGGGCACAGATACGCAGTATTTT; CDR3aa: CASSFLTGGTDTQYF
v_gene: TRBV7-3; j_gene: TRBJ1-5; abundance: NA; d_gene: NA; CDR3nt: TGTGCCAGCAGCCAGTTCAGGGGAGACCAGCCCCAGCATTTT; CDR3aa: CASSQFRGDQPQHF
v_gene: TRBV2; j_gene: TRBJ2-5; abundance: NA; d_gene: NA; CDR3nt: TGTGCCAGCACAATCTGGGAGATCCAAGAGACCCAGTACTTC; CDR3aa: CASTIWEIQETQYF
v_gene: TRBV7-9; j_gene: TRBJ2-7; abundance: once; d_gene: NA; CDR3nt: TGTGCCAGCAGCCACTTGGGTAGGGACTCCAAGCAGTACTTC; CDR3aa: CASSHLGRDSKQYF
v_gene: TRBV2; j_gene: TRBJ2-1; abundance: NA; d_gene: TRBD2; CDR3nt: TGTGCCAGCAGTGAAGCGGCTAGCGGGAGGGGTGAGCAGTTCTTC; CDR3aa: CASSEAASGRGEQFF
v_gene: TRBV27; j_gene: TRBJ2-7; abundance: NA; d_gene: NA; CDR3nt: TGTGCCAGCAGTTTATCTGCCCGAATAGACTCCTACGAGCAGTACTTC; CDR3aa: CASSLSARIDSYEQYF
v_gene: TRBV4-3; j_gene: TRBJ2-1; abundance: NA; d_gene: NA; CDR3nt: TGCGCCAGCAGCCAAGGATGGGGCACCCTCAATGAGCAGTTCTTC; CDR3aa: CASSQGWGTLNEQFF
v_gene: TRBV27; j_gene: TRBJ2-7; abundance: NA; d_gene: TRBD2; CDR3nt: TGTGCCAGCAGTTTAGAGGGGACTAGCGGACTTATAAGCTCCTACGAGCAGTACTTC; CDR3aa: CASSLEGTSGLISSYEQYF
v_gene: TRBV30; j_gene: TRBJ1-1; abundance: NA; d_gene: TRBD1; CDR3nt: TGTGCCTGGAGCCCAGGGGGCACTGAAGCTTTCTTT; CDR3aa: CAWSPGGTEAFF
v_gene: TRBV15; j_gene: TRBJ2-7; abundance: NA; d_gene: NA; CDR3nt: TGTGCCACCGGTTACGGTTACGAGCAGTACTTC; CDR3aa: CATGYGYEQYF
v_gene: TRBV4-1; j_gene: TRBJ1-2; abundance: NA; d_gene: NA; CDR3nt: TGCGCCAGCAGCCAAGGGGTATATGGAGGGGTAGGGTACACCTTC; CDR3aa: CASSQGVYGGVGYTF
v_gene: TRBV4-1; j_gene: TRBJ2-1; abundance: NA; d_gene: TRBD1; CDR3nt: TGCGCCAGCAGCCAAGTACCGGGACAGAAAGACAATGAGCAGTTCTTC; CDR3aa: CASSQVPGQKDNEQFF
v_gene: TRBV13; j_gene: TRBJ2-7; abundance: NA; d_gene: TRBD1; CDR3nt: TGTGCCAGCAGCGTCACCGGGACAGGGGGAGAGCAGTACTTC; CDR3aa: CASSVTGTGGEQYF
v_gene: TRBV7-8; j_gene: TRBJ2-5; abundance: NA; d_gene: TRBD2; CDR3nt: TGTGCCAGCAGCTTGGGTCTCCCGGGACTAGCGGGGGAGGTGGAGACCCAGTACTTC; CDR3aa: CASSLGLPGLAGEVETQYF
v_gene: TRBV15; j_gene: TRBJ2-7; abundance: once; d_gene: TRBD1; CDR3nt: TGTGCCACCAGCAGATGGGACAGGCTCGAGCAGTACTTC; CDR3aa: CATSRWDRLEQYF